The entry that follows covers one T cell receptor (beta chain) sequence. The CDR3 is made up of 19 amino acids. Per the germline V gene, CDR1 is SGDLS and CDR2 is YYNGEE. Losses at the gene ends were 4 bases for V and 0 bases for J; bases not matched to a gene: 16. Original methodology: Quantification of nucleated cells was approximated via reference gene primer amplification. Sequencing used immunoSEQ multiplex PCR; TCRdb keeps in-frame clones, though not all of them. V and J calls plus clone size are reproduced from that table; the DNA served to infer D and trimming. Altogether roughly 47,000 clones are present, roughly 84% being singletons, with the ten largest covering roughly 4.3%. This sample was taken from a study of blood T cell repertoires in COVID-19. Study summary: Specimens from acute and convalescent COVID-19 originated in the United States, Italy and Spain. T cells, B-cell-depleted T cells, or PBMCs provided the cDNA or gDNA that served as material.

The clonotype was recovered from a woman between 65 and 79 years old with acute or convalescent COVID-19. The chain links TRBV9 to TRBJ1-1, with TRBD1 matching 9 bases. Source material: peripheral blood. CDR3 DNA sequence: TGTGCCAGCAGCCGGACAGGGGTCGGTATAAGGGGCATGAACACTGAAGCTTTCTTT. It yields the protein CASSRTGVGIRGMNTEAFF.